Below, one T cell receptor (beta chain) is given with its context. This record comes from a study of blood T cell repertoires in COVID-19. Overall study context: Samples of COVID-19 (acute and convalescent) were obtained from the United States, Italy and Spain. T cells, B-cell-depleted T cells, or PBMCs provided the cDNA or gDNA that served as material.

V was cut by 1 base and J by 7 bases, with 13 bases left in between. Germline values: CDR1 MGHRA, CDR2 YSYEKL. The CDR3 is made up of 14 amino acids. In the authors' methods: How many nucleated cells were present was estimated from reference gene primer amplification. Sequencing used immunoSEQ multiplex PCR; TCRdb keeps in-frame clones, though not all of them. V and J calls and clone size are copied from that table; D and trimming were computed from the DNA. Found here are more than 200,000 clones, 80% to 90% of them singletons; the top ten hold 8% to 11%. Those enrolled in Seattle joined during active infection and were followed longitudinally afterward.

The chain recombines TRBV4-1 with TRBJ1-2; no reliable D call. The sample consisted of peripheral blood. This TCR came from a woman over 75 with COVID-19, enrolled during active disease. The CDR3: CASSQAAGLGGYTF. CDR3 DNA: TGCGCCAGCAGCCAAGCGGCGGGGTTGGGTGGCTACACCTTC.